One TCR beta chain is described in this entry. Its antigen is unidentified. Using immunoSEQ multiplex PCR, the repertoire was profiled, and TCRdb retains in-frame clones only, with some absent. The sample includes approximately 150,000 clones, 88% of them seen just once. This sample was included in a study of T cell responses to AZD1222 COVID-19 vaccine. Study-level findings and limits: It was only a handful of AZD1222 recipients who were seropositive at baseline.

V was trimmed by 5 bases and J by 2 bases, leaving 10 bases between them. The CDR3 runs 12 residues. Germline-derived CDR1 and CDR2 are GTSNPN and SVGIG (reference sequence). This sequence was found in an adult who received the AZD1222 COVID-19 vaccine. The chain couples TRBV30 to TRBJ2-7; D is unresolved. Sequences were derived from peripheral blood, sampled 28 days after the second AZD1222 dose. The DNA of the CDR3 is TGTGCCTGGTCTGACCGAGCCTACGAGCAGTACTTC. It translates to CAWSDRAYEQYF.